This T cell receptor (beta chain) was identified in a study of CD8+CD57+ T cells in acquired aplastic anemia. Study background: Mean yield of DNA from sorted CD4+ and CD8+ cells was 3.2 ug.

CDR3 and TCR beta VDJ profiling relied on a genomic DNA template. TCRdb reanalysed the reads using MiXCR and keeps one entry per CDR3 protein. The sample includes roughly 500,000 distinct CDR3 sequences, around 32% of them seen just once. In patients chosen for sequencing, flow cytometry had shown CD8+CD57+ cell expansion. A single count supports this clonotype. The CDR3 runs to 14 residues. CDR1 is DFQATT and CDR2 is SNEGSKA in the germline V gene (reference sequence). V shed 2 bases and J 5 bases; nucleotides not matched to a gene: 5. This chain joins TRBV20-1 and TRBJ2-5; 10 bases match TRBD1. The sequence derives from a human donor with aplastic anemia. Sample: sorted CD4+, CD8+, or CD8+CD57+ T cells (not recorded which) from PBMCs. CDR3 sequence (DNA): TGCAGTGCTAGAAAGACAGGGGGCGAGGAGACCCAGTACTTC. Its protein product is CSARKTGGEETQYF.